This T cell receptor beta chain was captured in a study of cytomegalovirus exposure and HLA in healthy donors. Study-wide results and limits: Highly shared variants forming one cluster were likely a sequencing artifact. Previous analysis showed most TCR beta V segments were productive about 90% or about 30% of the time.

This clone was observed a handful of times. Its antigen is not known. The PCR made use of 60 Vbeta and 13 Jbeta primers. This table comes from immunoSEQ multiplex PCR, and its TCRdb copy is limited to in-frame clones, with some not included. The profile covers under 200,000 clones, with roughly 13% appearing a single time and over 6.5% taken by the ten largest. It was healthy bone marrow donors who served as donors. The germline V and J ends were trimmed by 5 bases and 4 bases, with 11 bases remaining between them. Germline values: CDR1 MNHNS, CDR2 SASEGT. This CDR3 is built from 13 residues. The V and J genes are TRBV6-1 and TRBJ1-2, with D hard to call. This sequence originates from a man in his forties or fifties in good health and CMV-seropositive. Sequencing input: PBMCs. The CDR3 loop is CASSNTAGYGYTF. CDR3 nucleotides: TGTGCCAGCAGTAATACGGCGGGCTATGGCTACACCTTC.